The 32 T cell receptor beta chains in this list originate from one sample, sequenced in a study of blood T cells in healthy people across ages. Then a second PCR, running roughly 7 to 11 cycles, was carried out with a sample-barcoded 5' primer and a J-beta primer mix. Using its own MiXCR run on the 5' RACE reads, TCRdb lists one record per CDR3 protein. Of roughly 800,000 distinct CDR3 sequences detected, 50% to 65% appear once; the ten largest clones hold approximately 40%. Material for sequencing was blood. All receptors derive from a man aged 80 or over in good health.

The CDR3 reads CASSSVVSDTQYF. The CDR3 nucleotides are TGTGCCAGCAGTTCGGTCGTTTCAGATACGCAGTATTTT. The chain carries TRBV28 and TRBJ2-3, with D unresolved. The length of the CDR3 is 13 residues. Per germline, CDR1 MDHEN and CDR2 SYDVKM. V dropped 4 bases and J dropped 4 bases, with 9 bases sitting between them.

This clonotype was seen only a few times. The chain recombines TRBV28 with TRBJ2-7, with TRBD2 matching over 12 bases. The end of the DNA fits TRBJ2-5 better, so the J call may be wrong. This CDR3 has 15 amino acids. Germline V gives CDR1 MDHEN, CDR2 SYDVKM. The CDR3 here is CASSFLAGGMETQYF. CDR3 nucleotide sequence: TGTGCCAGCAGTTTCCTAGCGGGAGGGATGGAGACCCAGTACTTC.

The chain links TRBV5-6 to TRBJ1-5; TRBD1 might be the D (5 bases). The CDR3 is 16 residues long. Trimming took off 4 bases at V and 3 bases at J, with 17 bases between the two ends. Germline lookup yields CDR1 SGHDT and CDR2 YYEEEE. This CDR3 reads CASSPGLGDNNQPQHF. The CDR3 DNA sequence: TGTGCCAGCAGCCCGGGGTTAGGGGATAACAATCAGCCCCAGCATTTT. The full variable domain, completed using reference TRBV5-6 and TRBJ1-5, is DAGVTQSPTHLIKTRGQQVTLRCSPKSGHDTVSWYQQALGQGPQFIFQYYEEEERQRGNFPDRFSGHQFPNYSSELNVNALLLGDSALYLCASSPGLGDNNQPQHFGDGTRLSIL.

In this sample, this clonotype turned up a few times. The chain uses TRBV5-1 and TRBJ2-6; TRBD1 matches 7 bases. From germline, CDR1 is SGHRS and CDR2 YFSETQ. Trimming removed 0 bases from V and 2 bases from J; junction bases left unmatched: 11. This CDR3 is 19 amino acids long. CDR3 sequence: CASSLEYRQGGAGANVLTF. CDR3 DNA sequence: TGCGCCAGCAGCTTGGAATATCGACAGGGCGGAGCTGGGGCCAACGTCCTGACTTTC. The full variable domain, rest sourced from reference TRBV5-1 and TRBJ2-6, is KAGVTQTPRYLIKTRGQQVTLSCSPISGHRSVSWYQQTPGQGLQFLFEYFSETQRNKGNFPGRFSGRQFSNSRSEMNVSTLELGDSALYLCASSLEYRQGGAGANVLTFGAGSRLTVL.

The genes are TRBV6-5 and TRBJ2-7, with 8 bases lining up with TRBD1. Trimming took 5 bases from V and 3 from J; bases not matched to a gene: 12. Germline V gives CDR1 MNHEY, CDR2 SVGAGI. The CDR3 length is 16 residues. In DNA, the CDR3 is TGTGCCAGCAGTCCCCCCCTGGACAGGGCCTACTACGAGCAGTACTTC. Protein sequence: CASSPPLDRAYYEQYF.

Only one count was recorded for this clonotype. This chain uses TRBV2 with TRBJ2-1; 8 nucleotides agree with TRBD1. V gave up 11 bases and J gave up 0 bases; unmatched junction bases: 15. The CDR3 has 17 amino acids. CDR1 SNHLY and CDR2 FYNNEI come from the germline V gene. The CDR3 sequence: CADRGQAMGSSYNEQFF. The CDR3 bases are TGTGCCGACCGGGGACAGGCGATGGGGAGCTCCTACAATGAGCAGTTCTTC.

The rearrangement links TRBV24-1 to TRBJ2-1; no firm D call. Trimming pared 9 bases from V and 3 bases from J, leaving 14 bases between. From germline, CDR1 is KGHDR and CDR2 SFDVKD. This CDR3 is 14 amino acids long. CDR3: CATQDPTSYNEQFF. The CDR3 DNA reads as TGTGCCACCCAGGACCCAACCAGCTACAATGAGCAGTTCTTC.

The chain couples TRBV6-1 to TRBJ1-4; D unresolved. Germline loops: CDR1 MNHNS, CDR2 SASEGT. The CDR3 runs to 13 residues. V was shortened by 8 bases and J by 10 bases, with 17 bases between the two germline ends. CDR3 bases: TGTGCCAGCCGGATACCGAAGGAGGTAAAACTGTTTTTT. Translation gives CASRIPKEVKLFF.

This clonotype was detected a few times. The chain recombines TRBV6-5 with TRBJ2-4; the match to TRBD2 covers 12 bases. J lost 8 bases, V lost 3 bases, and 2 bases had no gene match. CDR1 is MNHEY, CDR2 SVGAGI, per germline. The CDR3 loop spans 14 amino acids. The CDR3 nucleotides read TGTGCCAGCAGTTATCTAGCGGGAGGGGACATTCAGTACTTC. This sequence encodes CASSYLAGGDIQYF.

This chain links TRBV9 with TRBJ2-3, with TRBD1 matching over 8 bases. This CDR3 is built from 16 residues. J gave up 5 bases and V 1 base, and 9 bases lay outside the gene matches. CDR1 is SGDLS, CDR2 YYNGEE, per germline. CDR3 nucleotide sequence: TGTGCCAGCAGCGTAACCCCAGGGGGCATGAAAGATACGCAGTATTTT. Amino acid sequence: CASSVTPGGMKDTQYF.

This chain links TRBV9 with TRBJ2-5; 7 nucleotides agree with TRBD1. The J segment lost 5 bases and the V segment lost 4 bases, leaving 11 bases of the junction unmatched. This CDR3 is 15 amino acids long. CDR1 and CDR2 from the germline V gene are SGDLS and YYNGEE. Here the CDR3 reads CASSPGGARQETQYF. The CDR3 DNA follows: TGTGCCAGCAGCCCAGGGGGAGCCCGCCAGGAGACCCAGTACTTC.

This rearrangement joins TRBV6-2 or TRBV6-3 to TRBJ1-2, with TRBD1 as a possible D gene (6 bases). The germline gives CDR1 MNHEY, CDR2 SVGEGT. The CDR3 totals 14 residues. With 7 bases removed from V and 8 bases from J, the gap between germline ends came to 20 bases. The CDR3 protein is CASTPRGGRGGYTF. The CDR3 DNA sequence: TGTGCCAGCACCCCCCGAGGGGGTCGGGGAGGCTACACCTTC.

The gene calls are TRBV28 and TRBJ2-3; tentative D call: TRBD1 (6 bases). The CDR3 sequence is 14 residues long. Per the germline V gene, CDR1 is MDHEN and CDR2 is SYDVKM. Trimming removed 4 bases at V and 2 bases at J, with 10 bases between. The CDR3 here is CASSYRVPTDTQYF. As DNA, the CDR3 is TGTGCCAGCAGTTACAGGGTACCCACAGATACGCAGTATTTT. Filled out from reference TRBV28 and TRBJ2-3, the complete variable domain reads DVKVTQSSRYLVKRTGEKVFLECVQDMDHENMFWYRQDPGLGLRLIYFSYDVKMKEKGDIPEGYSVSREKKERFSLILESASTNQTSMYLCASSYRVPTDTQYFGPGTRLTVL.

V is TRBV7-9 and J is TRBJ2-1; D may correspond to TRBD1 or TRBD2 (6 bases each). Per germline, CDR1 SEHNR and CDR2 FQNEAQ (reference sequence). Trimming took 5 bases from V and 4 from J, leaving 15 bases between them. This CDR3 has 15 amino acids. CDR3 bases: TGTGCCAGCAGCACCACGGGGGCAGCGTACAATGAGCAGTTCTTC. Amino acids: CASSTTGAAYNEQFF.

This chain uses TRBV2 with TRBJ2-1, with TRBD2 identical over 9 bases. Germline CDR1 and CDR2: SNHLY and FYNNEI. The CDR3 covers 13 residues. Germline trimming cut 5 bases from V and 12 bases from J; bases unmatched to any gene: 8. CDR3 DNA: TGTGCCAGCAGTTTCACGACTAGCGGCCCGCAGTTCTTC. Translated, it gives CASSFTTSGPQFF.

The rearrangement links TRBV2 to TRBJ1-1; D is uncertain. Germline CDR1 reads SNHLY; CDR2 reads FYNNEI. Trimming left V 6 bases short and J 5 bases short, with 13 bases between. This CDR3 has 13 residues. The CDR3 DNA reads TGTGCCAGCAGGGGGAGGTTGGAGACTGAAGCTTTCTTT. Protein product: CASRGRLETEAFF.

This clonotype was counted a few times. This rearrangement joins TRBV28 to TRBJ2-5; D might be TRBD1 (6 bases). The CDR3 has 16 residues. V was shortened by 1 base and J by 0 bases, with 12 bases between the two germline ends. Germline CDR1 reads MDHEN; CDR2 reads SYDVKM. CDR3 region: CASSLSGDVDQETQYF. Written as DNA, the CDR3 is TGTGCCAGCAGTTTATCAGGGGACGTAGACCAAGAGACCCAGTACTTC.

This chain connects TRBV20-1 to TRBJ2-7; D unresolved. The CDR3 loop spans 14 amino acids. The V end lost 3 bases, the J end lost 0 bases, and 12 bases lay between the germline ends. Looked up from germline, CDR1 is DFQATT and CDR2 is SNEGSKA (reference sequence). The chain's CDR3 is CSASSGYSSYEQYF. DNA of the CDR3: TGCAGTGCTAGTTCCGGGTACAGCTCCTACGAGCAGTACTTC.

The chain carries TRBV21-1 and TRBJ2-7; TRBD1, the D gene given by the table, was not confirmed from the DNA. TRBV21-1 corresponds to a pseudogene. CDR3 length: 17 residues. The DNA for the CDR3 is TGTGCCAGCAGCATCGAAGGCCGCCGGGACAGTTTGAGCGAGCAGTACTTC. It yields the protein CASSIEGRRDSLSEQYF.

The V call is TRBV5-8, the J call TRBJ2-5; TRBD1 agrees at 8 bases. Trimming at V came to 3 bases and at J to 3 bases, leaving 7 bases not matched to a gene. The CDR3 loop spans 15 amino acids. Germline lookup yields CDR1 SGHTS and CDR2 YDEGEE. This CDR3 reads CASSSPDRGKETQYF. Written as DNA, the CDR3 is TGTGCCAGCAGCTCGCCAGACAGGGGTAAAGAGACCCAGTACTTC.

This chain uses TRBV4-2 with TRBJ2-3; a weak D match, TRBD2 (5 bases). V lost 1 base and J lost 5, with 13 bases in between. Looked up from germline, CDR1 is LGHNA and CDR2 is YNFKEQ. The CDR3 runs 15 residues. The CDR3 DNA sequence: TGTGCCAGCAGCCAAGCCATCGGAGGTGGAGATACGCAGTATTTT. It yields the protein CASSQAIGGGDTQYF.

This clonotype has a handful of counts. This chain connects TRBV10-3 to TRBJ2-3; 9 bases are shared with TRBD1. Per germline, CDR1 ENHRY and CDR2 SYGVKD. V gave up 4 bases and J gave up 3 bases; unmatched junction bases: 5. The CDR3 consists of 15 residues. This chain's CDR3 is CAISVGQGTTDTQYF. CDR3 DNA: TGTGCCATCAGTGTAGGACAGGGGACGACAGATACGCAGTATTTT.

The chain uses TRBV28 and TRBJ1-1; maybe TRBD1 (5 bases). The V end was cut by 5 bases, the J end by 1 base, with 14 bases between. The length of the CDR3 is 15 residues. Germline CDR1 MDHEN, CDR2 SYDVKM. CDR3 protein: CASSLGTVGNTEAFF. The CDR3 nucleotides read TGTGCCAGCAGTCTGGGGACGGTGGGGAACACTGAAGCTTTCTTT.

This clonotype was picked up a small number of times. The chain employs TRBV6-6 and TRBJ1-6; no reliable D call. Germline CDR1 and CDR2: MNHNY and SVGAGI (reference sequence). CDR3 length equals 13 residues. The ends were cut back, 7 bases at V and 8 bases at J, with 12 bases in the middle. The CDR3 region is CASTSVVHSPLHF. The CDR3 nucleotides read TGTGCCAGCACTAGCGTCGTTCATTCACCCCTCCACTTT.

The rearrangement joins TRBV5-1 to TRBJ2-7; 9 bases line up with TRBD1. J lost 2 bases, V lost 3 bases, and 6 bases had no gene match. The CDR3 is 15 amino acids. Germline V CDR1 and CDR2: SGHRS, YFSETQ. The CDR3 sequence: CASSSGRTGAYEQYF. CDR3 DNA: TGCGCCAGCAGCTCTGGCCGGACAGGGGCCTACGAGCAGTACTTC.

The chain couples TRBV7-2 to TRBJ2-7; D tentatively fits TRBD1 or TRBD2 (7 bases each). The V end was cut by 4 bases, the J end by 6 bases, with 22 bases between. From germline, CDR1 is SGHTA and CDR2 FQGNSA. The CDR3 extends over 16 amino acids. The CDR3 DNA reads TGTGCCAGCAGCTCGAACAGGGGAGGGGGCGGTTTCGAGCAGTACTTC. Amino acid sequence: CASSSNRGGGGFEQYF.

This clonotype was seen more than once but under ten times. J is TRBJ1-2 and V is TRBV5-1, with 7 bases that match TRBD1. The CDR3 is made up of 16 amino acids. Germline CDR1 SGHRS, CDR2 YFSETQ. V trimming: 0 bases; J trimming: 6 bases; junction bases outside the gene matches: 11. CDR3 loop: CASSLVLGEGADGYTF. In DNA form, the CDR3 reads TGCGCCAGCAGCTTGGTCCTGGGGGAGGGGGCAGATGGCTACACCTTC.

This chain joins TRBV5-1 and TRBJ2-7, with D hard to call. CDR3 length equals 11 residues. With 4 bases removed from V and 9 bases from J, the gap between germline ends came to 11 bases. Per germline, CDR1 SGHRS and CDR2 YFSETQ. Written as DNA, the CDR3 is TGCGCCAGCAGCCTTTTTAATGTGCAGTACTTC. It codes for CASSLFNVQYF.

This rearrangement joins TRBV12-3 or TRBV12-4 to TRBJ2-1; D not resolved. V was pared by 3 bases and J by 9 bases, with 12 bases between. This CDR3 region has 13 residues. The CDR3 DNA follows: TGTGCCAGCAGTTTTTTGGCCAGCACTGAGCAGTTCTTC. Translated: CASSFLASTEQFF.

V and J are TRBV6-5 and TRBJ1-4, with D hard to call. The CDR3 has 14 residues. Trimming stripped 6 bases from V and 8 bases from J, with 16 bases between. CDR1 and CDR2 (germline): MNHEY, SVGAGI. The CDR3 is CASRGHAGAEKLFF. CDR3 DNA: TGTGCCAGCAGAGGCCATGCGGGAGCCGAAAAACTGTTTTTT.

This clonotype was found a few times. The V gene is TRBV6-5, the J gene TRBJ2-4, with TRBD1 matching 8 bases. V lost 0 bases to trimming and J lost 0 bases; unmatched junction nucleotides: 4. This CDR3 region has 17 residues. CDR1 MNHEY and CDR2 SVGAGI come from the germline V gene. The chain's CDR3 is CASSYSGTGLAKNIQYF. CDR3 sequence (DNA): TGTGCCAGCAGTTACTCGGGGACAGGATTAGCCAAAAACATTCAGTACTTC.

This clonotype has more than one count but fewer than ten. The chain joins TRBV4-1 to TRBJ2-1, with D possibly being TRBD2 (5 bases). The CDR3 extends over 16 amino acids. Per germline, CDR1 MGHRA and CDR2 YSYEKL. V was cut by 4 bases and J by 0 bases, with 13 bases left in between. CDR3 region: CASSRLAASSYNEQFF. In nucleotides, the CDR3 is TGCGCCAGCAGCCGCCTAGCTGCGAGCTCCTACAATGAGCAGTTCTTC.